These 13 T cell receptor beta chains were all obtained from the same sample, sequenced in a study of T cell responses to AZD1222 COVID-19 vaccine. Data came from immunoSEQ multiplex PCR; TCRdb stores just in-frame clones and leaves some out. This sample yields about 84,000 clones, of which 70% to 90% are seen a single time; about 1.4% belongs to the top ten. Source: peripheral blood, taken on day 0 of AZD1222 vaccination. Every receptor here comes from an adult in good health.

This chain links TRBV4-3 with TRBJ1-1; D is unresolved. Trimming shortened V by 3 bases and J by 1 base, and 12 bases separated the two germline ends. CDR3 size: 15 residues. In germline, CDR1 is LGHNA, CDR2 YSLEER. The CDR3 region is CASSHRVETNTEAFF. The CDR3 DNA reads as TGCGCCAGCAGCCACCGCGTGGAGACGAACACTGAAGCTTTCTTT.

This clone occurred a few times. The rearrangement links TRBV23-1 to TRBJ1-4, with TRBD1 matching over 10 bases. TRBV23-1 is treated as an ORF (open reading frame) with a function not yet certain. This CDR3 spans 15 amino acids. V lost 4 bases to trimming and J lost 5 bases; unmatched junction nucleotides: 4. The CDR3 bases are TGCGCCAGCAGTCCCCGACAGGGGGCAAATGAAAAACTGTTTTTT. Its protein product is CASSPRQGANEKLFF.

The genes are TRBV5-4 and TRBJ1-6; the D gene is possibly TRBD1 (5 bases). Trimming stripped 2 bases from V and 9 bases from J, with 6 bases between. The CDR3 length is 12 residues. Germline V lookup: CDR1 SGHNT, CDR2 YYREEE (reference sequence). The DNA for the CDR3 is TGTGCCAGCAGCTTTGGGGCTTCACCCCTCCACTTT. Protein sequence: CASSFGASPLHF.

This chain joins TRBV6-5 and TRBJ1-1, with 9 bases aligning to TRBD1. Germline loops: CDR1 MNHEY, CDR2 SVGAGI. CDR3 size: 14 residues. The ends lost 5 bases at V and 5 bases at J; junction bases unmatched: 6. The CDR3 DNA is TGTGCCAGCAGTAGGGACAGGGAGGTGACTGAAGCTTTCTTT. It codes for CASSRDREVTEAFF.

This chain links TRBV6-1 with TRBJ2-7; 7 nucleotides line up with TRBD2. The CDR3 consists of 17 residues. Per the germline V gene, CDR1 is MNHNS and CDR2 is SASEGT. The junction had 12 bases not matched to a gene; V was cut back by 2 bases and J by 2 bases. The DNA for the CDR3 is TGTGCCAGCAGTGAATGGAGGGTAAGCGGGAACACCTACGAGCAGTACTTC. This sequence encodes CASSEWRVSGNTYEQYF.

The chain combines TRBV6-5 with TRBJ2-3; no clear D gene. The CDR3 runs 14 residues. From germline, CDR1 is MNHEY and CDR2 SVGAGI. Trimming pared 0 bases from V and 6 bases from J, leaving 10 bases between. CDR3 coding DNA: TGTGCCAGCAGTTACTCAGAGCCACGCGATACGCAGTATTTT. Protein: CASSYSEPRDTQYF.

The count of this clone is one. V and J are TRBV3-1 (or the pseudogene TRBV3-2) and TRBJ2-3; TRBD2 agrees at 7 bases. Germline CDR1 and CDR2: LGHDT and YNNKEL (reference sequence). The CDR3 has 14 amino acids. J was trimmed by 1 base and V by 4 bases; bases with no gene match: 2. The CDR3 loop is CASSLAGGTDTQYF. CDR3 DNA sequence: TGTGCCAGCAGCCTAGCGGGTGGCACAGATACGCAGTATTTT.

The chain is built from TRBV4-1 and TRBJ2-7; 8 nucleotides agree with TRBD1. Germline values: CDR1 MGHRA, CDR2 YSYEKL. V was pared by 4 bases and J by 5 bases, with 10 bases of the junction left unmatched. The CDR3 covers 15 residues. The CDR3 is CASSPLQGAKDEQYF. CDR3 sequence (DNA): TGCGCCAGCAGCCCCTTGCAGGGGGCGAAAGACGAGCAGTACTTC.

CDR3 sequence: CATAGTWETQYF. Here the CDR3 DNA reads TGTGCCACTGCCGGGACTTGGGAGACCCAGTACTTC. This chain links TRBV6-6 with TRBJ2-5; D perhaps matches TRBD2 (6 bases). The CDR3 loop spans 12 amino acids. V was clipped by 10 bases and J by 5 bases, with 14 bases between them. Germline-derived CDR1 and CDR2 are MNHNY and SVGAGI (reference sequence).

This clone showed up just a few times. The CDR3 DNA reads as TGTGCCAGCAGCCCAACCGGGAGGTTCAGTGGCCCCACAGATACGCAGTATTTT. It translates to CASSPTGRFSGPTDTQYF. The chain recombines TRBV14 with TRBJ2-3, with 7 bases that match TRBD2. The germline CDR1 and CDR2 sequences are SGHDN and FVKESK. This CDR3 contains 18 residues. With V trimmed by 4 bases and J by 2 bases, 15 bases remained unmatched.

The chain links TRBV7-2 to TRBJ1-4, with D unclear. V lost 2 bases, J lost 4 bases, and 8 bases lay in between. The CDR3 extends over 14 amino acids. Germline CDR1 is SGHTA and CDR2 is FQGNSA. The CDR3 sequence: CASSLNGNNEKLFF. The CDR3 DNA reads as TGTGCCAGCAGCTTAAATGGGAATAATGAAAAACTGTTTTTT. The full variable domain, completed using reference TRBV7-2 and TRBJ1-4, is GAGVSQSPSNKVTEKGKDVELRCDPISGHTALYWYRQSLGQGLEFLIYFQGNSAPDKSGLPSDRFSAERTGGSVSTLTIQRTQQEDSAVYLCASSLNGNNEKLFFGSGTQLSVL.

The V gene is TRBV12-3 or TRBV12-4, the J gene TRBJ1-4; D remains ambiguous. CDR3 length equals 13 residues. V dropped 5 bases and J dropped 8 bases, with 12 bases sitting between them. The DNA for the CDR3 is TGTGCCAGCAGTACCACCAATGGCGAAAAACTGTTTTTT. It translates to CASSTTNGEKLFF.

The chain joins TRBV14 to TRBJ1-1, with D tentatively TRBD1 (5 bases). The CDR3 has 14 residues. Looked up from germline, CDR1 is SGHDN and CDR2 is FVKESK. With 0 bases removed from V and 6 bases from J, the gap between germline ends came to 11 bases. The CDR3 spells CASSQERGNSEAFF. The CDR3 DNA sequence: TGTGCCAGCAGCCAAGAAAGGGGTAATTCTGAAGCTTTCTTT.